One and the same sample provided the 19 T cell receptor beta chains below, sequenced in a study of blood T cell repertoires in COVID-19 (dated by TCRdb to about 2020). The method was the immunoSEQ multiplex PCR assay. The immuneACCESS repertoire file appears here via TCRdb, limited to in-frame rearrangements. These files lack a portion of the clones; in checked studies, under half of the deficit traces to unresolved V genes, and the cause of the others is not known. The sample records over 90,000 clones, roughly 90% of which are singletons. The top ten clones comprise roughly 1.9% of the sample. The sequencing sample was made of peripheral blood. The receptors were gathered from a woman in her fifties or sixties with COVID-19, enrolled during active disease.

This clone was observed once. The chain employs TRBV13 and TRBJ1-3; D is possibly TRBD1 (6 bases). The CDR3 consists of 15 residues. V was trimmed by 3 bases and J by 0 bases, leaving 9 bases between them. CDR1 is PRHDT, CDR2 FYEKMQ, per germline (reference sequence). CDR3 nucleotide sequence: TGTGCCAGCAGCTTGGGGGGGCGCTCTGGAAACACCATATATTTT. Protein: CASSLGGRSGNTIYF.

The chain uses TRBV5-6 and TRBJ2-3, with a tentative D call TRBD2 (6 bases). V was pared by 2 bases and J by 0 bases, with 10 bases between. Germline loops: CDR1 SGHDT, CDR2 YYEEEE. The CDR3 loop spans 15 amino acids. The CDR3 protein is CASSLGGDSTDTQYF. For the CDR3, the DNA is TGTGCCAGCAGCTTAGGAGGGGATAGCACAGATACGCAGTATTTT.

This clone showed up just a few times. The chain recombines TRBV5-1 with TRBJ2-3; 14 bases line up with TRBD2. Germline CDR1 is SGHRS and CDR2 is YFSETQ. There are 17 residues in the CDR3. The V gene end was trimmed by 2 bases and the J gene end by 3 bases; junction bases not matched to a gene: 5. The CDR3 bases are TGCGCCAGCAGCTTCATTCGGACTAGCGGGGGGACAGATACGCAGTATTTT. The encoded protein is CASSFIRTSGGTDTQYF.

V and J are TRBV24-1 and TRBJ1-2, with no clear D. CDR1 and CDR2 (germline): KGHDR, SFDVKD. This CDR3 is 13 amino acids long. Trimming took off 0 bases at V and 6 bases at J, with 7 bases between the two ends. The DNA of the CDR3 is TGTGCCACCAGTGATTTGCTCGGGAATGGCTACACCTTC. Translated: CATSDLLGNGYTF.

V is TRBV5-5 and J is TRBJ1-2; 7 positions match TRBD1. There are 16 residues in the CDR3. J lost 5 bases, V lost 4 bases, and 14 bases had no gene match. CDR1 is SGHKS, CDR2 YYEKEE, per germline (reference sequence). The DNA for the CDR3 is TGTGCCAGCAGCGTCCGGGACAGCCTCCAGTTGTATGGCTACACCTTC. It yields the protein CASSVRDSLQLYGYTF. The full variable domain, with the rest looked up from reference TRBV5-5 and TRBJ1-2, is DAGVTQSPTHLIKTRGQQVTLRCSPISGHKSVSWYQQVLGQGPQFIFQYYEKEERGRGNFPDRFSARQFPNYSSELNVNALLLGDSALYLCASSVRDSLQLYGYTFGSGTRLTVV.

The chain recombines TRBV6-6 with TRBJ1-2; TRBD1 matches at 9 bases. The CDR3 is 13 residues long. The germline CDR1 and CDR2 sequences are MNHNY and SVGAGI (reference sequence). J was trimmed by 10 bases and V by 2 bases; bases with no gene match: 5. The CDR3, as DNA: TGTGCCAGCAGTTACGGGACAGGGACTTCCTACACCTTC. Its protein product is CASSYGTGTSYTF.

The CDR3 spells CASRRTGGVNGYTF. As DNA, the CDR3 is TGTGCCAGCAGGAGGACAGGGGGAGTCAATGGCTACACCTTC. This chain links TRBV28 with TRBJ1-2, with 10 bases aligning to TRBD1. CDR1 MDHEN and CDR2 SYDVKM come from the germline V gene. CDR3 size: 14 residues. The ends lost 6 bases at V and 6 bases at J; junction bases unmatched: 7.

The chain links TRBV3-1 (or the pseudogene TRBV3-2) to TRBJ2-1, with D perhaps TRBD2 (7 bases). V was trimmed by 5 bases and J by 4 bases, leaving 24 bases between them. The CDR3 is made up of 18 amino acids. CDR1 and CDR2 from the germline V gene are LGHDT and YNNKEL (reference sequence). The CDR3 here is CASSLGSIGGALYNEQFF. The CDR3 DNA reads as TGTGCCAGCAGCTTAGGATCTATTGGGGGGGCCTTATACAATGAGCAGTTCTTC.

The chain combines TRBV10-2 with TRBJ2-7, with 8 bases fitting TRBD1. The CDR3 extends over 15 amino acids. The V and J ends lost 2 bases and 0 bases, in that order; junction bases with no gene match: 3. CDR1 WSHSY and CDR2 SAAADI come from the germline V gene. The CDR3 bases are TGCGCCAGCAGTGAGACAGACAGGGGCTCCTACGAGCAGTACTTC. Encoded protein: CASSETDRGSYEQYF.

The chain links TRBV24-1 to TRBJ1-5; D is unresolved. The germline V and J ends were trimmed by 9 bases and 3 bases, with 11 bases remaining between them. CDR1 and CDR2 (germline): KGHDR, SFDVKD. The CDR3 is 13 amino acids. The CDR3 sequence: CATSSGFNQPQHF. The CDR3 region has the DNA TGTGCCACCTCCTCAGGCTTCAATCAGCCCCAGCATTTT.

V and J are TRBV30 and TRBJ1-1; 7 bases are shared with TRBD1. This CDR3 is built from 14 residues. The ends lost 0 bases at V and 1 base at J; junction bases unmatched: 2. Per the germline V gene, CDR1 is GTSNPN and CDR2 is SVGIG (reference sequence). In nucleotides, the CDR3 is TGTGCCTGGAGTGTACGGACAGGGAACACTGAAGCTTTCTTT. Its protein product is CAWSVRTGNTEAFF. The full variable domain, in which reference TRBV30 and TRBJ1-1 provide the parts outside the CDR3, is SQTIHQWPATLVQPVGSPLSLECTVEGTSNPNLYWYRQAAGRGLQLLFYSVGIGQISSEVPQNLSASRPQDRQFILSSKKLLLSDSGFYLCAWSVRTGNTEAFFGQGTRLTVV.

The V and J genes are TRBV11-3 and TRBJ2-7, with D maybe TRBD1 (5 bases). CDR3 length: 13 residues. V lost 1 base, J lost 7 bases, and 11 bases lay in between. Germline loops: CDR1 SGHNT, CDR2 YENEEA. CDR3 coding DNA: TGTGCCAGCAGCTTAGTCCGACAGATAGAGCAGTACTTC. This codes for CASSLVRQIEQYF.

This rearrangement joins TRBV7-8 to TRBJ1-2, with TRBD1 matching over 7 bases. The CDR3 is 21 amino acids. Germline V lookup: CDR1 SGHVS, CDR2 FQNEAQ. V lost 3 bases and J lost 3; bases outside the gene matches: 25. The CDR3 DNA reads as TGTGCCAGCAGCTTCGGCCGTGCTGGGACAGCGTACAGCCCTGCCTACTATGGCTACACCTTC. The encoded protein is CASSFGRAGTAYSPAYYGYTF.

The chain couples TRBV19 to TRBJ2-1; D gene ambiguous. The length of the CDR3 is 12 residues. V lost 7 bases and J 4 bases, leaving 8 bases between the germline ends. The V gene's germline CDR1 is LNHDA and CDR2 SQIVND (reference sequence). CDR3 in amino acids: CASNNNYNEQFF. For the CDR3, the DNA is TGTGCCAGTAATAATAATTACAATGAGCAGTTCTTC.

The chain has TRBV4-3 and TRBJ1-6, with D tentatively TRBD1 (5 bases). CDR1 is LGHNA and CDR2 is YSLEER in the germline V gene. The V end was cut by 0 bases, the J end by 5 bases, with 14 bases between. This CDR3 spans 17 amino acids. The CDR3 DNA reads TGCGCCAGCAGCCAAGACATAGTGACAGTACATAATTCACCCCTCCACTTT. Translated, it gives CASSQDIVTVHNSPLHF.

This clone was counted between two and nine times. This rearrangement joins TRBV2 to TRBJ1-1; TRBD1 aligns across 9 bases. CDR3 length: 15 residues. J lost 0 bases, V lost 1 base, and 0 bases had no gene match. The germline V gene has CDR1 SNHLY and CDR2 FYNNEI. The CDR3: CASSEGQGVNTEAFF. The CDR3 region has the DNA TGTGCCAGCAGTGAAGGACAGGGGGTGAACACTGAAGCTTTCTTT.

The chain uses TRBV11-3 and TRBJ2-7; 8 nucleotides line up with TRBD1. There are 15 residues in the CDR3. The V gene end was trimmed by 4 bases and the J gene end by 5 bases; junction bases not matched to a gene: 10. Germline CDR1 reads SGHNT; CDR2 reads YENEEA. The CDR3 spells CASSYRTGRIHEQYF. The CDR3 coding sequence is TGTGCCAGCAGCTACAGGACAGGGAGGATCCACGAGCAGTACTTC.

The V gene is TRBV7-8, the J gene TRBJ1-2; no clear D gene. Trimming cost V 4 bases and J 2 bases, with 11 bases left between them. The CDR3 extends over 14 amino acids. Germline V gene data show CDR1 as SGHVS and CDR2 as FQNEAQ. CDR3 in DNA: TGTGCCAGCAGCTCGTTCGAGGTGAACTATGGCTACACCTTC. Translating gives CASSSFEVNYGYTF.

In this sample, this clone turned up a few times. The chain combines TRBV10-3 with TRBJ1-1; tentative D call: TRBD1 (6 bases). Germline lookup yields CDR1 ENHRY and CDR2 SYGVKD. Trimming pared 6 bases from V and 7 bases from J, leaving 15 bases between. The length of the CDR3 is 13 residues. The CDR3 here is CAIRELTGLEAFF. The CDR3 bases are TGTGCCATCAGAGAACTGACAGGCCTTGAAGCTTTCTTT.